This TCR beta chain comes out of a study of blood T cell repertoires in COVID-19. At the level of the study: Italy, Spain and the United States were the sources of the convalescent and acute COVID-19 samples. PBMCs, B-cell-depleted T cells, or T cells provided the cDNA or gDNA that made up the material.

Trimming pared 6 bases from V and 8 bases from J, leaving 22 bases between. This CDR3 has 16 amino acids. Germline lookup yields CDR1 MNHNY and CDR2 SVGAGI (reference sequence). Authors' data handling: The authors estimated nucleated cell counts from reference gene primer amplification. Libraries were prepared by immunoSEQ multiplex PCR; TCRdb keeps only in-frame clonotypes and omits some of them. The DNA gave D and trimming, while V, J and clone size come from that table. The sample shows fewer than 200,000 clones, 70% to 85% of them seen only once. The chain has TRBV6-6 and TRBJ1-4; possibly TRBD1 for D (6 bases). What was sequenced was peripheral blood. The receptor comes from a woman of 80 years or more with acute or convalescent COVID-19. This CDR3 is CASRLGHRASGEKLFF. The CDR3 DNA reads as TGTGCCAGCAGACTGGGACACAGGGCGTCGGGGGAAAAACTGTTTTTT.